The text below deals with one T cell receptor beta chain. This clone was counted a single time. The antigen it recognizes is unknown. Base qualities are not recorded, but no much larger clone differs from it by a single base. The trial excluded patients who had a history of autoimmune disease or were on systemic immunosuppression. In every dose cohort, peripheral blood was drawn for TCR sequencing at baseline, cycle 4 day 1, and cycle 7 day 1. The samples were taken from a phase I, first-in-human, multicenter, open-label dose-escalation trial of ivuxolimab. Adults with locally advanced or metastatic melanoma, renal cell, hepatocellular, or head and neck squamous cell carcinoma were enrolled in the trial. Before TCR sequencing, CD4+ T cells and CD8+ T cells were sorted from peripheral blood as separate populations. The sample belongs to a study of OX40 agonist ivuxolimab in advanced cancers. General notes on the study: Ivuxolimab was an agonistic, fully human IgG2 monoclonal antibody directed against OX40 (CD134), a costimulatory receptor. Of the approximately 54 patients in dose escalation, about 20 had hepatocellular carcinoma, approximately 15 had melanoma, 9 had renal cell carcinoma and 9 had head and neck cancer. Prior anti-PD-1, anti-PD-L1 or anti-CTLA-4 therapy was permitted, and 35% to 40% of dose-escalation patients had received checkpoint inhibitors. Intravenous ivuxolimab was administered to patients every 2 weeks at six dose levels: 0.01, 0.1, 0.3, 1.5, 3 and 10 mg/kg. The purpose of peripheral TCRbeta sequencing was to test whether ivuxolimab changed TCR sequence diversity and led to clonal T-cell expansion. The monotherapy dose-escalation portion (N of about 49 patients) of the phase I ivuxolimab trial is reported in the paper. A male proportion of almost 85% and a mean age of about 60 years, ranging from about 23 to 79, were recorded for the dose-escalation cohort. Three dose-escalation patients achieved partial responses, one with hepatocellular carcinoma and two with cutaneous melanoma. What the authors observed across the whole study: Clonal expansion of both CD4+ and CD8+ blood T cells was observed from baseline to week 6 at doses 0.1 to 3.0 mg/kg. The antigen specificity of the clonally expanded peripheral T cells was not determined. Low levels of normalized T-cell clonal expansion were also seen in some patients who did not respond. After ivuxolimab, more expanded clones were found on average in CD8+ T cells than in CD4+ T cells. In the 0.1-3.0 mg/kg groups, partial responders had among the lowest normalized peripheral clonal expansion, particularly in CD8+ T cells.

Genomic DNA was extracted from sorted cells for sequencing of the TCRbeta CDR3 region. The immunoSEQ Assay was used to sequence the TCRbeta CDR3 regions. TCRdb took over this immuneACCESS table, retaining in-frame rearrangements with V and J assigned. Such tables are incomplete; in checked studies, under half of the missing clones stem from an unresolved V gene, and the remainder is unexplained. The sample yields roughly 72,000 clones; just under 95% were counted once. Of the sample, around 16% is held by the ten largest clones. CDR1 and CDR2 are read off the germline V gene as MGHDK and SYGVNS. V has 2 bases trimmed and J has 4 bases trimmed; junction bases matching no gene number 3. Including cysteine and phenylalanine, the CDR3 has 14 amino acids. The CDR3 DNA has 42 bases and is translated from base 1.

The sample consisted of CD4+ or CD8+ T cells sorted from blood, taken in a trial of the OX40 agonist ivuxolimab. The sequence derives from an adult with an advanced solid tumor such as melanoma, head and neck, liver or kidney cancer. The V and J genes are TRBV25-1 and TRBJ2-7, and TRBD2 matches 9 of the central bases. The nucleotide sequence reads as follows: TGTGCCAGCAGTGAAGATCTAGCGGGGTACGAGCAGTACTTC. Translated, this is CASSEDLAGYEQYF.